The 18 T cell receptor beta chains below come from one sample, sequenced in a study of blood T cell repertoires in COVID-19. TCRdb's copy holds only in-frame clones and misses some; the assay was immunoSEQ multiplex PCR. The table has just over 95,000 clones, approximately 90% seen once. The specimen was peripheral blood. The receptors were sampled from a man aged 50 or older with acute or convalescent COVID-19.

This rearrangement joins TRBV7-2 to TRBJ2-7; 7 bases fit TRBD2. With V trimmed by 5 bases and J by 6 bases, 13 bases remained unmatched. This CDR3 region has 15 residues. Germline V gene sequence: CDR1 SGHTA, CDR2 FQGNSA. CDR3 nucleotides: TGTGCCAGCAGCCCGGCCCGGGCAGCGGGGCTCGAGCAGTACTTC. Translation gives CASSPARAAGLEQYF.

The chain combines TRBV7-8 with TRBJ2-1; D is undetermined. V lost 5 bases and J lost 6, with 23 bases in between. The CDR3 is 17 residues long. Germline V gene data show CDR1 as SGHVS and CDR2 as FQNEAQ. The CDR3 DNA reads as TGTGCCAGCAGCAAATACAGCTGGGCCCCCATCGGCAATGAGCAGTTCTTC. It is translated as CASSKYSWAPIGNEQFF.

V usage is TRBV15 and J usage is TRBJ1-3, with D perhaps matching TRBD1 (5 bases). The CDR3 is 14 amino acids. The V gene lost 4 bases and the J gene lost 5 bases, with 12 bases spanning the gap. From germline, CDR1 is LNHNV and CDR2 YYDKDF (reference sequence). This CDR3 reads CATSIEGVRNTIYF. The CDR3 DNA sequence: TGTGCCACCAGCATAGAAGGGGTACGAAACACCATATATTTT.

DNA for the CDR3: TGTGCCAGCAGCACCTTAGGGGGGGGAGAAGAGACCCAGTACTTC. Translated: CASSTLGGGEETQYF. The rearrangement links TRBV6-5 to TRBJ2-5; perhaps TRBD2 as D (7 bases). Germline-derived CDR1 and CDR2 are MNHEY and SVGAGI. Trimming pared 6 bases from V and 3 bases from J, leaving 17 bases between. This CDR3 is 15 amino acids long.

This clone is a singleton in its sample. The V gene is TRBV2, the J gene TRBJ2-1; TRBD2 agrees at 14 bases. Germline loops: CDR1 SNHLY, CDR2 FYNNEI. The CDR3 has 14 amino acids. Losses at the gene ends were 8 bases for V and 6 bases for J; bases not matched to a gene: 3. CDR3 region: CASDGTSGGNEQFF. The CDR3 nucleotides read TGTGCCAGCGACGGGACTAGCGGGGGCAATGAGCAGTTCTTC.

The CDR3 DNA reads as TGTGCCAGCAGTCCCGGGACAGCCGATCAGCCCCAGCATTTT. Residues: CASSPGTADQPQHF. The chain links TRBV6-5 to TRBJ1-5; 7 bases map to TRBD1. Looked up from germline, CDR1 is MNHEY and CDR2 is SVGAGI. Trimming removed 5 bases from V and 5 bases from J; junction bases left unmatched: 6. The CDR3 is 14 residues long.

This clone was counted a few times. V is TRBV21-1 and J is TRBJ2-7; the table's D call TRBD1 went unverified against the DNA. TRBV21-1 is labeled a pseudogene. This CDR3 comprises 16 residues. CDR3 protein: CASSKERQFGIGEQYF. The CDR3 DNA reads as TGTGCCAGCAGCAAAGAACGACAGTTTGGAATAGGCGAGCAGTACTTC.

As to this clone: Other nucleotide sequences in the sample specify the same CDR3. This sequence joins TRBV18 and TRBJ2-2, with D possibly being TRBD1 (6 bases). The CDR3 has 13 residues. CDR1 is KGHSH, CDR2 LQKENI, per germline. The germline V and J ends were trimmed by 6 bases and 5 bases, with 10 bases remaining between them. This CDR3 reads CASSPTGTGELFF. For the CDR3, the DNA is TGTGCCAGCTCCCCCACAGGGACCGGGGAGCTGTTTTTT.

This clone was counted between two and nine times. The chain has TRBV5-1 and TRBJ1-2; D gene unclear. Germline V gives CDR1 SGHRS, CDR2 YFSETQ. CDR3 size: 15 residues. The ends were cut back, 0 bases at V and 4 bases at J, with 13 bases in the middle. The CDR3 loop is CASSLGGGSGYGYTF. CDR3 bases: TGCGCCAGCAGCTTGGGAGGAGGGTCGGGCTATGGCTACACCTTC.

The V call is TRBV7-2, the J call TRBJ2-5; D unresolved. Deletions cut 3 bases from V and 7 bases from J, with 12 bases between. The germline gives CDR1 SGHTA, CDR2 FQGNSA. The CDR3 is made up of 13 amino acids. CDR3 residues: CASSLGRAGTQYF. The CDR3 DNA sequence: TGTGCCAGCAGCTTGGGCCGTGCCGGGACCCAGTACTTC.

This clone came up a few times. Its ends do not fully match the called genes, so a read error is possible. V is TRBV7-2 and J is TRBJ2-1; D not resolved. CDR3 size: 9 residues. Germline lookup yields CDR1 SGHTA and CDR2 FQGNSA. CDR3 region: CASSLELFF. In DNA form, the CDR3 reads TGTGCCAGCAGCTTAGAGCTGTTCTTC.

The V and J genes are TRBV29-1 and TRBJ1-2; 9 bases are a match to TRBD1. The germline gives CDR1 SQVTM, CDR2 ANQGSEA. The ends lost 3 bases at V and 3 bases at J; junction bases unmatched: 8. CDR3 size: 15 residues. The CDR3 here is CSVDSGTGRYYGYTF. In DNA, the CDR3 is TGCAGCGTTGATAGCGGGACAGGGCGATACTATGGCTACACCTTC.

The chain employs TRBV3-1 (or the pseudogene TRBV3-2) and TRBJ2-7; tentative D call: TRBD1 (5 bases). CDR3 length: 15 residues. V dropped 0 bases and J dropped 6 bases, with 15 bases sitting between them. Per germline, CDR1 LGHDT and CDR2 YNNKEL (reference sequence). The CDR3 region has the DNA TGTGCCAGCAGCCAAGACGGGCAGGGAAGGGCCGAGCAGTACTTC. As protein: CASSQDGQGRAEQYF.

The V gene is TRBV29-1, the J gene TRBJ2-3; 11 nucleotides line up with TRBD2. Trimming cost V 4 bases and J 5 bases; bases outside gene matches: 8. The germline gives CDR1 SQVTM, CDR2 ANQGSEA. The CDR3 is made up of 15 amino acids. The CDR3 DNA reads TGCAGCGTTGCCACTAGCGGGAGTCTGGGAGATACGCAGTATTTT. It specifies CSVATSGSLGDTQYF.

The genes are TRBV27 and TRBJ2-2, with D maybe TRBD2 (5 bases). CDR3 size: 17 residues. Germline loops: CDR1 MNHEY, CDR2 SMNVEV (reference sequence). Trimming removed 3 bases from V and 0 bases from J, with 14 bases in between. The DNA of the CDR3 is TGTGCCAGCAGTTTGAGGGCGGACTGGACGAACACCGGGGAGCTGTTTTTT. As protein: CASSLRADWTNTGELFF.

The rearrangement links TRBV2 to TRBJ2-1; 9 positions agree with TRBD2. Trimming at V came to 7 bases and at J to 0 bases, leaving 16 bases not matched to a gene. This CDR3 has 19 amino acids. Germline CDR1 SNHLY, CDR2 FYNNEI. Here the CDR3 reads CASTPIGGTSRLSYNEQFF. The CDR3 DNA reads TGTGCCAGCACTCCCATTGGGGGGACTAGCCGCCTCTCCTACAATGAGCAGTTCTTC. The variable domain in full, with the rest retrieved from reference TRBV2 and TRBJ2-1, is EPEVTQTPSHQVTQMGQEVILRCVPISNHLYFYWYRQILGQKVEFLVSFYNNEISEKSEIFDDQFSVERPDGSNFTLKIRSTKLEDSAMYFCASTPIGGTSRLSYNEQFFGPGTRLTVL.

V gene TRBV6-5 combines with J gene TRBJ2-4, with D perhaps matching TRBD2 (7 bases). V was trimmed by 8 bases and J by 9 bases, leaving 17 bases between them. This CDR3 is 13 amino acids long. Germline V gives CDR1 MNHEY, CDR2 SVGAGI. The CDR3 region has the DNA TGTGCCAGCGCTCAGAACAGGGAGGGCATTCAGTACTTC. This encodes CASAQNREGIQYF.

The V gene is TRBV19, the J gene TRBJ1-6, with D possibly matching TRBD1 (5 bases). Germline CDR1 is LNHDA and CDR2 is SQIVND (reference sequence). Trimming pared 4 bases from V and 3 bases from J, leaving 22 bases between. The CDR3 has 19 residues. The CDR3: CASSNGRQQGSYYNSPLHF. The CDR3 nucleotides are TGTGCCAGTAGTAATGGGCGACAGCAAGGCTCGTACTATAATTCACCCCTCCACTTT.